These T cell receptor beta chains were read from a single sample in a study of blood T cell repertoires in COVID-19. Sequencing was performed with immunoSEQ multiplex PCR; in TCRdb, only in-frame clones are kept and a portion is missing. The sample consists of a few hundred thousand clones, around 85% of them appearing once. The specimen was PBMCs or T cells enriched from blood (not recorded which). These receptors were obtained from a woman aged 25 to 39 who had recovered from COVID-19. Each CDR3 is given with its conserved first and last residue. The order of the fields is clone size, D gene, V gene, J gene, CDR3 DNA, CDR3 protein. A D gene is named only where the DNA matches it firmly. Clone sizes are given selectively: once, few, many, or a class where the clone is expanded.

-	-	TRBV7-9	TRBJ2-2	TGTGCCAGCAGCTTCGAGGATACGAACACCGGGGAGCTGTTTTTT	CASSFEDTNTGELFF
-	TRBD1	TRBV5-4	TRBJ2-2	TGTGCCAGCAGCTTGGGGGGACAGGGGGCGACCGGGGAGCTGTTTTTT	CASSLGGQGATGELFF
-	-	TRBV28	TRBJ1-2	TGTGCCAGCAGTTTATCCCTACAGGGCGAGGGCTACACCTTC	CASSLSLQGEGYTF
-	-	TRBV27	TRBJ1-2	TGTGCCAGCAGTGACCCCCGGGGAGGGCGCTATGGCTACACCTTC	CASSDPRGGRYGYTF
-	-	TRBV10-3	TRBJ2-1	TGTGCCACCGGACCGTGGACAGATTACCATGAGCAGTTCTTC	CATGPWTDYHEQFF
-	-	TRBV19	TRBJ2-3	TGTGCCAGTAGTATGATCGGGCGGACTAGCACAGATACGCAGTATTTT	CASSMIGRTSTDTQYF
-	-	TRBV6-5	TRBJ1-5	TGTGCCAGCAGGAGGGGGTTTGGCAATCAGCCCCAGCATTTT	CASRRGFGNQPQHF
-	-	TRBV28	TRBJ1-2	TGTGCCAGCAGTTCGGGGGGCGCGGGCTATGGCTACACCTTC	CASSSGGAGYGYTF
-	TRBD2	TRBV24-1	TRBJ2-1	TGTGCCACCAGTGATGCAGGGACTAGCGGAAACTACAATGAGCAGTTCTTC	CATSDAGTSGNYNEQFF
-	TRBD1	TRBV18	TRBJ1-2	TGTGCCAGCTCACCACCGGGACAGCGCTCCCTTGGCTACACCTTC	CASSPPGQRSLGYTF
-	-	TRBV5-5	TRBJ2-5	TGTGCCAGCAGCCCTTTCGGGGGAGAGACCCAGTACTTC	CASSPFGGETQYF
-	TRBD1	TRBV5-5	TRBJ1-3	TGTGCCAGCAGCTTCTCCGGGACAGTCTCTGGAAACACCATATATTTT	CASSFSGTVSGNTIYF
-	TRBD2	TRBV27	TRBJ2-3	TGTGCCAGTGGAAGAGGGACTAGCGGGGGCAACACGCAGTATTTT	CASGRGTSGGNTQYF
-	-	TRBV10-3	TRBJ1-2	TGTGCCACCGTGGGGGGGGCGAGAAAAAACTATGGCTACACCTTC	CATVGGARKNYGYTF
-	TRBD1	TRBV12-3/TRBV12-4	TRBJ2-7	TGTGCCAGCAGTGACAGGGACCCCTACGAGCAGTACTTC	CASSDRDPYEQYF
-	TRBD1	TRBV7-9	TRBJ2-2	TGTGCCAGCGTTGGGGACAGGGTCGACACCGGGGAGCTGTTTTTT	CASVGDRVDTGELFF
-	TRBD2	TRBV5-4	TRBJ2-1	TGTGCCAGCAGCCAGGGACTAGCCGGCTCCTACAATGAGCAGTTCTTC	CASSQGLAGSYNEQFF
-	TRBD2	TRBV5-1	TRBJ2-7	TGCGCCAGCCACGGGGCAGCGGGAGATACTTACGAGCAGTACTTC	CASHGAAGDTYEQYF
-	TRBD1	TRBV7-2	TRBJ2-5	TGTGCCAGCAGCTCCGGACAGGGTGTGATAGAGACCCAGTACTTC	CASSSGQGVIETQYF
-	-	TRBV3-1/TRBV3-2	TRBJ2-6	TGTGCCAGCAGCCAAGAAATGATAACAGGCTCCGGGGCCAACGTCCTGACTTTC	CASSQEMITGSGANVLTF
-	-	TRBV30	TRBJ1-1	TGTGCCTGGAGTGTATACCGCGTCGTCACTGAAGCTTTCTTT	CAWSVYRVVTEAFF
-	TRBD1	TRBV18	TRBJ1-2	TGTGCCAGCTCACAGGGACAGAACGGTGGCTACACCTTC	CASSQGQNGGYTF
-	-	TRBV5-1	TRBJ1-4	TGCGCCAGCAGCATGGACGGGTCAGTATCTGAAAAACTGTTTTTT	CASSMDGSVSEKLFF
-	-	TRBV10-3	TRBJ2-6	TGTGCCATCAGTGAGTCGGCGGCCTCTGGGGCCAACGTCCTGACTTTC	CAISESAASGANVLTF
-	-	TRBV27	TRBJ1-5	TGTGCCAGCAGTTTGGGAGCTAATCAGCCCCAGCATTTT	CASSLGANQPQHF
once	-	TRBV12-5	TRBJ2-1	TGTGCTAGTGGTTTGGTTACGGGGGGCAGGTACAATGAGCAGTTCTTC	CASGLVTGGRYNEQFF
once	-	TRBV5-1	TRBJ2-7	TGCGCCAGCAGCTATGAGAGGGCCTACGAGCAGTACTTC	CASSYERAYEQYF